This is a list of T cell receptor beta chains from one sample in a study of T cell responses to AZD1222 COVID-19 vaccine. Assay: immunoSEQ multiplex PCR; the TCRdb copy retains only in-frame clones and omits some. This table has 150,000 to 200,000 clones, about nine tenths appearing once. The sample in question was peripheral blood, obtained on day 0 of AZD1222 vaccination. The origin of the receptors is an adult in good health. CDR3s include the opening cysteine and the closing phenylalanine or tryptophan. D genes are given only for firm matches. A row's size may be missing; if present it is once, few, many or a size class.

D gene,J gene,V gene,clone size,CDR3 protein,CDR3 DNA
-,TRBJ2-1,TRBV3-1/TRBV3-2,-,CASSQDEVAESNEQFF,TGTGCCAGCAGCCAAGATGAGGTAGCGGAGTCCAATGAGCAGTTCTTC
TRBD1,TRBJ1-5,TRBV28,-,CASRTTGWNQPQHF,TGTGCCAGCAGGACGACAGGGTGGAATCAGCCCCAGCATTTT
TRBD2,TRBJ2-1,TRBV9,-,CASSVGGLGYNEQFF,TGTGCCAGCAGCGTAGGGGGACTAGGTTACAATGAGCAGTTCTTC
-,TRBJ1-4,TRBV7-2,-,CASSLARGGAANEKLFF,TGTGCCAGCAGCTTAGCGAGGGGGGGCGCGGCTAATGAAAAACTGTTTTTT
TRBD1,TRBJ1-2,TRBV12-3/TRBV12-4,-,CASSPGGSYGYTF,TGTGCCAGCAGTCCAGGGGGCAGCTATGGCTACACCTTC
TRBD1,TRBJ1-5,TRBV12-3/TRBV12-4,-,CARLKGQGDPQHF,TGTGCCCGCCTTAAAGGGCAGGGGGACCCCCAGCATTTT
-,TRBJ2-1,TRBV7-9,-,CASSAGGASHNEQFF,TGTGCCAGCAGCGCGGGCGGGGCGAGCCACAATGAGCAGTTCTTC
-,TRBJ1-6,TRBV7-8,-,CASSLGYGGRSYNSPLHF,TGTGCCAGCAGCTTAGGGTACGGGGGCAGGTCCTATAATTCACCCCTCCACTTT
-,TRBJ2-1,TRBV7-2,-,CASSLDRAAYNEQFF,TGTGCCAGCAGCTTAGACAGGGCGGCCTACAATGAGCAGTTCTTC
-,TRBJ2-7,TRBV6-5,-,CASSYSIAGYEQYF,TGTGCCAGCAGTTACTCGATTGCGGGGTACGAGCAGTACTTC
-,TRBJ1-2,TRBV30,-,CAWSVLQGKGNYGYTF,TGTGCCTGGAGTGTTCTACAGGGAAAGGGTAACTATGGCTACACCTTC
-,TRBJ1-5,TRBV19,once,CASSRGYSNQPQHF,TGTGCCAGTAGTAGGGGATATAGCAATCAGCCCCAGCATTTT
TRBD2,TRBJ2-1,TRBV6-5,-,CASWTSNRDEQFF,TGTGCCAGCTGGACTAGCAATAGGGATGAGCAGTTCTTC
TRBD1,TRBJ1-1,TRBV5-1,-,CASRTGQPNTEAFF,TGCGCCAGCAGGACGGGACAGCCGAACACTGAAGCTTTCTTT
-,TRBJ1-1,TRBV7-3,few,CASSPARGGGRTEAFF,TGTGCCAGCAGCCCCGCACGGGGGGGAGGACGTACTGAAGCTTTCTTT
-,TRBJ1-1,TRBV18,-,CASSPQGNTEAFF,TGTGCCAGCTCACCCCAGGGCAACACTGAAGCTTTCTTT
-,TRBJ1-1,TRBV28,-,CASSLWLNTEAFF,TGTGCCAGCAGTTTATGGTTGAACACTGAAGCTTTCTTT
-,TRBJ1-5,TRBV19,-,CASSAQTGGNNQPQHF,TGTGCCAGTAGTGCGCAAACCGGGGGTAACAATCAGCCCCAGCATTTT
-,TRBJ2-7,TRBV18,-,CASSPPSRRGTEQYF,TGTGCCAGCTCACCACCTTCGCGTAGAGGAACCGAGCAGTACTTC
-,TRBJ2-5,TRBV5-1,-,CASRGGLYGGQTQYF,TGCGCCAGCAGAGGGGGCCTATATGGAGGGCAGACCCAGTACTTC
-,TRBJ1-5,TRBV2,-,CASSEALRGGQPQHF,TGTGCCAGCAGTGAAGCGCTTCGGGGGGGACAGCCCCAGCATTTT
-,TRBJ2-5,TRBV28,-,CASSGDAGQLYQETQYF,TGTGCCAGCAGTGGAGATGCCGGACAGCTGTACCAAGAGACCCAGTACTTC
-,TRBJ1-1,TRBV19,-,CASSVGTEAFF,TGTGCCAGTAGTGTCGGAACTGAAGCTTTCTTT
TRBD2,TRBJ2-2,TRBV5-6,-,CASSLPGLAGAAGELFF,TGTGCCAGCAGCTTGCCGGGACTAGCGGGAGCGGCCGGGGAGCTGTTTTTT
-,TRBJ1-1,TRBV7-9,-,CASSLANSAVTEAFF,TGTGCCAGCAGCTTAGCGAACAGTGCGGTCACTGAAGCTTTCTTT
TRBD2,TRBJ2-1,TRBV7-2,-,CASSFLGTSGNGEQFF,TGTGCCAGCAGCTTTTTAGGGACTAGCGGGAATGGTGAGCAGTTCTTC
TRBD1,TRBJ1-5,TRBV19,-,CASSTGGVEQPQHF,TGTGCCAGTAGTACAGGGGGAGTAGAACAGCCCCAGCATTTT
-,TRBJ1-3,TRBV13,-,CASSPVQQGLGNTIYF,TGTGCCAGCAGCCCCGTTCAGCAGGGTCTTGGAAACACCATATATTTT
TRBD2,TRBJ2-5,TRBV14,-,CASSLAGGETQYF,TGTGCCAGCAGCCTAGCGGGAGGAGAGACCCAGTACTTC
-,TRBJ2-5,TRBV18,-,CASSPDLGKETQYF,TGTGCCAGCTCACCAGATTTGGGAAAAGAGACCCAGTACTTC
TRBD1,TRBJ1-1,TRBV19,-,CASSGGGTGSTEAFF,TGTGCCAGTAGCGGAGGGGGCACGGGCAGCACTGAAGCTTTCTTT
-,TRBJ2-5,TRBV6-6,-,CASRGRGAGETQYF,TGTGCCAGCAGAGGACGGGGGGCTGGAGAGACCCAGTACTTC
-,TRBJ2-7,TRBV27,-,CARRTDVYEQYF,TGTGCCAGACGGACAGATGTCTACGAGCAGTACTTC
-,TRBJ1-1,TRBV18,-,CASSQGVWNTEAFF,TGTGCCAGCTCACAGGGGGTGTGGAACACTGAAGCTTTCTTT
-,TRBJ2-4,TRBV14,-,CASPTRRFKNIQYF,TGTGCCAGCCCCACCCGGCGATTCAAAAACATTCAGTACTTC
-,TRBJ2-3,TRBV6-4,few,CASSDSPSGTDTQYF,TGTGCCAGCAGTGACTCTCCTAGCGGCACAGATACGCAGTATTTT
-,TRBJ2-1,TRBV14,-,CASSQDISGTDNEQFF,TGTGCCAGCAGCCAAGATATCAGCGGGACAGACAATGAGCAGTTCTTC